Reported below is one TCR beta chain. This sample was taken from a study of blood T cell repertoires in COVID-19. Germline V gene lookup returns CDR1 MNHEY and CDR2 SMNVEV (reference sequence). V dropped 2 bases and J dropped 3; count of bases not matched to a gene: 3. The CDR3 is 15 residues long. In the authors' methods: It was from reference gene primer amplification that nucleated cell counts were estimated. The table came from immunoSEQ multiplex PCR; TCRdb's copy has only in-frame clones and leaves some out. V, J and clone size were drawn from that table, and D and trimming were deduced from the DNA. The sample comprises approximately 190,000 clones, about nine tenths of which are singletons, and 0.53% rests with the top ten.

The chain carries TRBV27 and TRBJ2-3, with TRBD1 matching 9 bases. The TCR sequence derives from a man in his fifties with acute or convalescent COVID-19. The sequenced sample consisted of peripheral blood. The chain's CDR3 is CASSLRDRATDTQYF. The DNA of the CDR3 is TGTGCCAGCAGTTTACGGGACAGGGCTACAGATACGCAGTATTTT.